This T cell receptor beta chain was identified in a study of T cells in Graves' hyperthyroidism and ophthalmopathy. The source material, RNA transcripts, was used to amplify TCR beta CDR3 regions. First-round RT-PCR with HTBI primers amplified the TCR CDR3 region. Using its own MiXCR run on the multiplex PCR reads, TCRdb lists one record per CDR3 protein. Among roughly 56,000 distinct CDR3 sequences listed, around 50% were seen once. It was uncontrolled infection, other autoimmune disease, pregnancy or lactation that excluded patients. Fresh 10 ml peripheral blood yielded PBMCs. The sample holds many counts of this clonotype. Its target is not known. Study-wide points: From stable hyperthyroidism, ophthalmopathy was separated by a 13 V-J model.

Per germline, CDR1 LGHNA and CDR2 YNFKEQ. The CDR3 spans 13 residues. Trimming pared 1 base from V and 7 bases from J, leaving 8 bases between. The receptor was derived from a woman in her 30s with Graves' ophthalmopathy. The chain uses TRBV4-2 and TRBJ1-5, with D hard to call. The sample taken for sequencing was blood. The DNA for the CDR3 is TGTGCCAGCAGCCAAGGTTTGGGGCAGCCCCAGCATTTT. The encoded protein is CASSQGLGQPQHF.